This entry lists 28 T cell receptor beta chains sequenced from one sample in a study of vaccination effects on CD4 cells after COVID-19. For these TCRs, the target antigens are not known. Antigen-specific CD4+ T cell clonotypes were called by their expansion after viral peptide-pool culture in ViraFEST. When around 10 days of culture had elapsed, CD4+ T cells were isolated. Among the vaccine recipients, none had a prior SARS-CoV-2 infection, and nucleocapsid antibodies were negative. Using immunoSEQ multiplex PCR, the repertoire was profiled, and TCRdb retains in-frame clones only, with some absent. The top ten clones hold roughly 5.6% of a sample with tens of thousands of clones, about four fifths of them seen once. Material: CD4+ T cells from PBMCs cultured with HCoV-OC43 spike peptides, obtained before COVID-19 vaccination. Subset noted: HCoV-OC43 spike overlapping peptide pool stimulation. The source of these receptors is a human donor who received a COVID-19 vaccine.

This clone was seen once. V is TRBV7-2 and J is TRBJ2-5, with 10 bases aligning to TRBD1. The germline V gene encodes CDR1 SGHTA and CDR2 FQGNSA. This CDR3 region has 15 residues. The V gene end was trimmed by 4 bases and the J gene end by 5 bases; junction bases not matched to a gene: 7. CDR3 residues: CASSSDRGLAETQYF. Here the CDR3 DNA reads TGTGCCAGCAGCTCCGACAGGGGGCTAGCCGAGACCCAGTACTTC.

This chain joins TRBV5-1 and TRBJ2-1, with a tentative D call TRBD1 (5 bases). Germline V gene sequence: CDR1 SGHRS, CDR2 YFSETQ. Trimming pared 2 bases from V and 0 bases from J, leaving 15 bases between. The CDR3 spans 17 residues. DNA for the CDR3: TGCGCCAGCAGCTTAGCACCAGGGCGCAGCTCCTACAATGAGCAGTTCTTC. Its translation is CASSLAPGRSSYNEQFF.

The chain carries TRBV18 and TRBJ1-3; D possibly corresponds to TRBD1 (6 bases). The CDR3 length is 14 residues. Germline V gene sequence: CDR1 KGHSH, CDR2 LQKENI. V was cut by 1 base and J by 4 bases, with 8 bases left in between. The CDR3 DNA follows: TGTGCCAGCTCACCACTCGACAGGGGAAACACCATATATTTT. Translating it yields CASSPLDRGNTIYF. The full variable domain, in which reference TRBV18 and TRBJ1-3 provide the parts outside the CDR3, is NAGVMQNPRHLVRRRGQEARLRCSPMKGHSHVYWYRQLPEEGLKFMVYLQKENIIDESGMPKERFSAEFPKEGPSILRIQQVVRGDSAAYFCASSPLDRGNTIYFGEGSWLTVV.

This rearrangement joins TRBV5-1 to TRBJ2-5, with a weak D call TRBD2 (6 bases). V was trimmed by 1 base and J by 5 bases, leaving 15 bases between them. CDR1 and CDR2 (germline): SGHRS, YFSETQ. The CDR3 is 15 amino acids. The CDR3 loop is CASSLLDGGSETQYF. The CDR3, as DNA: TGCGCCAGCAGCTTGCTGGACGGGGGTTCGGAGACCCAGTACTTC.

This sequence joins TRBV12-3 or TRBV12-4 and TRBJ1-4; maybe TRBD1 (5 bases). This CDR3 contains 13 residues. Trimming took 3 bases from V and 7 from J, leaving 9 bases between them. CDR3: CASSFRVGEKLFF. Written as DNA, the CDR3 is TGTGCCAGCAGTTTCAGGGTGGGTGAAAAACTGTTTTTT.

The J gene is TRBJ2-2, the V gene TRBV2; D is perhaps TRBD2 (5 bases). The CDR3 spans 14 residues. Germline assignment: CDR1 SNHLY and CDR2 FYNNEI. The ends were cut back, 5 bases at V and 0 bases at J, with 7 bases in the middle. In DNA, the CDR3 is TGTGCCAGCAGTCAACTAGCGAACACCGGGGAGCTGTTTTTT. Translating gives CASSQLANTGELFF.

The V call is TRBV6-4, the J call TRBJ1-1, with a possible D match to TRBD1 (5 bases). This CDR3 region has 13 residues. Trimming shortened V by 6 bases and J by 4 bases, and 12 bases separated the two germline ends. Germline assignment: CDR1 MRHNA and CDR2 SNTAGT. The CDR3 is CASRAGVGTEAFF. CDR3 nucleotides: TGTGCCAGCAGAGCGGGGGTTGGCACTGAAGCTTTCTTT.

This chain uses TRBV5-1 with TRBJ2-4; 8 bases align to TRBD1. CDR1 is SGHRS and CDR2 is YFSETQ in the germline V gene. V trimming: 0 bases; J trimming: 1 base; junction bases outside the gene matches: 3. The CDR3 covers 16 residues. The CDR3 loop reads CASSLDRGEAKNIQYF. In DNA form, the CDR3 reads TGCGCCAGCAGCTTGGACAGGGGGGAGGCCAAAAACATTCAGTACTTC. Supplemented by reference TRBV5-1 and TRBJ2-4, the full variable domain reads KAGVTQTPRYLIKTRGQQVTLSCSPISGHRSVSWYQQTPGQGLQFLFEYFSETQRNKGNFPGRFSGRQFSNSRSEMNVSTLELGDSALYLCASSLDRGEAKNIQYFGAGTRLSVL.

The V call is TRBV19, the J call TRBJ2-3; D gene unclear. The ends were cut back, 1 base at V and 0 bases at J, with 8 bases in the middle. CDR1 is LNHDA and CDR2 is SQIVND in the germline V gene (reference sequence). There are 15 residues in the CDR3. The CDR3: CASSIGTLSTDTQYF. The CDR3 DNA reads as TGTGCCAGTAGTATAGGCACCTTGAGCACAGATACGCAGTATTTT.

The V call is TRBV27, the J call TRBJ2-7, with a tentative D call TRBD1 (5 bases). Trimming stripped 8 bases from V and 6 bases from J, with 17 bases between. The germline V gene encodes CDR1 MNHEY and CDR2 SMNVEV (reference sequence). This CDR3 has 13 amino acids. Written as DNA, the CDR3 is TGTGCCAGCGCTAATTTTTACAGGACCGAGCAGTACGTC. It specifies CASANFYRTEQYV.

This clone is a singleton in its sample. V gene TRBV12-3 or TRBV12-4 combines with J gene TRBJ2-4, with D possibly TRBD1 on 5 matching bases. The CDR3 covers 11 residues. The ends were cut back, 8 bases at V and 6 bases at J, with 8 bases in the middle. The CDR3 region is CASSRGNIQYF. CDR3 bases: TGTGCCAGCTCTAGGGGAAACATTCAGTACTTC.

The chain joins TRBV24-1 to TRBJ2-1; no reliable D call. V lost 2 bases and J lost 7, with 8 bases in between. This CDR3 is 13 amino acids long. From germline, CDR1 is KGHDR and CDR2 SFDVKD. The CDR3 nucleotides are TGTGCCACCAGTGATTCCACAGTGAATGAGCAGTTCTTC. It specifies CATSDSTVNEQFF.

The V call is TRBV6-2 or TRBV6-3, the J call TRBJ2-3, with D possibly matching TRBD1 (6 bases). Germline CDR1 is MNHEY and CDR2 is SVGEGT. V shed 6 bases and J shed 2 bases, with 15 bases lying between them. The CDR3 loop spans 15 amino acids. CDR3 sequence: CASRYRTAPTDTQYF. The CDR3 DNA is TGTGCCAGCAGGTACCGGACAGCCCCCACAGATACGCAGTATTTT.

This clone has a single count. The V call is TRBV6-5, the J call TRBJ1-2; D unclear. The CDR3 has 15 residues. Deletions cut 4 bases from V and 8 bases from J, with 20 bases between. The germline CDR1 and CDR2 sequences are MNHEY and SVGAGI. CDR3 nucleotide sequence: TGTGCCAGCAGTTCCCCGGGCGGGAAGGTCGGGGGCTACACCTTC. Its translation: CASSSPGGKVGGYTF.

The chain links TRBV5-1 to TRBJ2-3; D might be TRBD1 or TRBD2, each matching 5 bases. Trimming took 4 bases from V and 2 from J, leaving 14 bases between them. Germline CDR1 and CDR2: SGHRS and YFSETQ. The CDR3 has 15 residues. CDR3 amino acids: CASSITGRLTDTQYF. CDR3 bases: TGCGCCAGCAGCATAACGGGACGCCTCACAGATACGCAGTATTTT.

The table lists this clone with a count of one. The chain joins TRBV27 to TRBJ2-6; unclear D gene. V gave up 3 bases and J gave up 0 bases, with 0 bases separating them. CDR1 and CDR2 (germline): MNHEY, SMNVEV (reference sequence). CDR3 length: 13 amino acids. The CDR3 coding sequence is TGTGCCAGCAGTTTCTCTGGGGCCAACGTCCTGACTTTC. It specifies CASSFSGANVLTF.

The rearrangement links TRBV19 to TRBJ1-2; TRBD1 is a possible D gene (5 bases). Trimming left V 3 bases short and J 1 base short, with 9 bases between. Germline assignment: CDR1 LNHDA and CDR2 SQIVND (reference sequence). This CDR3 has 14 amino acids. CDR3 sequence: CASSMAQGNYGYTF. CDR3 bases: TGTGCCAGTAGTATGGCCCAGGGTAACTATGGCTACACCTTC.

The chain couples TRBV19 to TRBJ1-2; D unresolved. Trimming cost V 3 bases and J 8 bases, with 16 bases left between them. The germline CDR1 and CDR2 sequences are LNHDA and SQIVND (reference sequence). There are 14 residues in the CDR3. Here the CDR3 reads CASSMGDPARGYTF. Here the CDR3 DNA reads TGTGCCAGTAGTATGGGTGATCCTGCCAGGGGCTACACCTTC.

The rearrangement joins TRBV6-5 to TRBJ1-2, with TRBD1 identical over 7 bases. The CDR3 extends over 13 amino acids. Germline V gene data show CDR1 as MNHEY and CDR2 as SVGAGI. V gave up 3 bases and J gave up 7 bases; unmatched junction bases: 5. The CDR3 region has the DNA TGTGCCAGCAGTTATTCGGGACAGTTTGGCTACACCTTC. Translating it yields CASSYSGQFGYTF.

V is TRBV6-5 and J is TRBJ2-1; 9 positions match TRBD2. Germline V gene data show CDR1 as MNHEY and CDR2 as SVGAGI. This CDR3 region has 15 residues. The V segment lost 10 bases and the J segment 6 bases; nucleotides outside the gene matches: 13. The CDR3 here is CATHRGGGAINEQFF. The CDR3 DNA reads TGTGCCACCCATCGGGGCGGGGGGGCGATCAATGAGCAGTTCTTC.

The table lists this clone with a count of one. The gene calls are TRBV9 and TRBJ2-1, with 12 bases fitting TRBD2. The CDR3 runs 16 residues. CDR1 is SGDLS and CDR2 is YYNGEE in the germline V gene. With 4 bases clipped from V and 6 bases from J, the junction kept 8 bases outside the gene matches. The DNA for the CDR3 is TGTGCCAGCAGCCGAAGTCTAGCGGGGGGGGGCAATGAGCAGTTCTTC. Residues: CASSRSLAGGGNEQFF.

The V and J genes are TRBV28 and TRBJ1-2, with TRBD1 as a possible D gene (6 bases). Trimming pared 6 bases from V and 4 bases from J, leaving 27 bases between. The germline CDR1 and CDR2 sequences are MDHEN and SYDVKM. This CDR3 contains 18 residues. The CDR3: CASSSTGGGLAGPYGYTF. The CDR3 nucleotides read TGTGCCAGCAGCTCCACCGGCGGGGGGCTCGCGGGACCCTATGGCTACACCTTC.

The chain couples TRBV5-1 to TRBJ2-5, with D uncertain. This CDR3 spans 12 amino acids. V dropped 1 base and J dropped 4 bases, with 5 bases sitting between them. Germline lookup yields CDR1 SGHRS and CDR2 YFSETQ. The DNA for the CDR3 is TGCGCCAGCAGCTTGACGGGAGAGACCCAGTACTTC. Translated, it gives CASSLTGETQYF. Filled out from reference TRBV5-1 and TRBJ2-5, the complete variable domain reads KAGVTQTPRYLIKTRGQQVTLSCSPISGHRSVSWYQQTPGQGLQFLFEYFSETQRNKGNFPGRFSGRQFSNSRSEMNVSTLELGDSALYLCASSLTGETQYFGPGTRLLVL.

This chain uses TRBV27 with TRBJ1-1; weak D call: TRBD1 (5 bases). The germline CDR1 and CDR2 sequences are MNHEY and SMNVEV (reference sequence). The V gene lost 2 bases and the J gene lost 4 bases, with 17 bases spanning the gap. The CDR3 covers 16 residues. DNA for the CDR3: TGTGCCAGCAGTTTAGGAGGGGCGCGGGTCGGCACTGAAGCTTTCTTT. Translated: CASSLGGARVGTEAFF.

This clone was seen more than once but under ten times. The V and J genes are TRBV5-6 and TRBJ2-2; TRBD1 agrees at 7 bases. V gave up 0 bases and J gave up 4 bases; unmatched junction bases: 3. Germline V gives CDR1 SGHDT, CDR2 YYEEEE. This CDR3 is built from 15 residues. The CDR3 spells CASSLGGGGTGELFF. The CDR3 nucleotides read TGTGCCAGCAGCTTGGGAGGGGGCGGCACCGGGGAGCTGTTTTTT.

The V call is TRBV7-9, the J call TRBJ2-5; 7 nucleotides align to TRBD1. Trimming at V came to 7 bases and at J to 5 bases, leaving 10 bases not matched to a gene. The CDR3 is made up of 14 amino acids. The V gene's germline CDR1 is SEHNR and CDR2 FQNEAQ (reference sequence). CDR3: CASTPWTGGETQYF. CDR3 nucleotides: TGTGCCAGCACCCCATGGACAGGCGGGGAGACCCAGTACTTC.

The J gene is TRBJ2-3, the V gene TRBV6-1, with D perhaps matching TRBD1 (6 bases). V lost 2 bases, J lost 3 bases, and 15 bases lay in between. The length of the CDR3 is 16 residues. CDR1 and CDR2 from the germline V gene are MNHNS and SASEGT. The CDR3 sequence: CASSELGRGLTDTQYF. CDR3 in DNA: TGTGCCAGCAGTGAATTGGGCAGGGGCCTAACAGATACGCAGTATTTT.

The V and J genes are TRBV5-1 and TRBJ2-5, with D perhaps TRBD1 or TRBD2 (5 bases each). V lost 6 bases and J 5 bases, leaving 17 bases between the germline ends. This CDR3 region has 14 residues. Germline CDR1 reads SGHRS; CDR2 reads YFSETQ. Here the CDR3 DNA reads TGCGCCAGCAACTCGAGGGGTTCGGCGGAGACCCAGTACTTC. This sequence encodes CASNSRGSAETQYF.